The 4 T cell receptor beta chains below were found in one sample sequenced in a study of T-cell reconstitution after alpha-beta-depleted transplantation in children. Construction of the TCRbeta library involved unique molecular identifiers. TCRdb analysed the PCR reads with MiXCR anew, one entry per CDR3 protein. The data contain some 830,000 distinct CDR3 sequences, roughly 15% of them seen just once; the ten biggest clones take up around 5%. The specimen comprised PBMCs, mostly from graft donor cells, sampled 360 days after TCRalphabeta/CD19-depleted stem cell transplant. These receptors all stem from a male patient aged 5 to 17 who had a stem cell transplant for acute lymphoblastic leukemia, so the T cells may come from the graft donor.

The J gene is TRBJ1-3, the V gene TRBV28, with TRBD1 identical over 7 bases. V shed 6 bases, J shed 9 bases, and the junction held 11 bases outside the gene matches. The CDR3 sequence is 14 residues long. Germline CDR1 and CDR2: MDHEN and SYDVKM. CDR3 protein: CASSRDRTSSTIYF. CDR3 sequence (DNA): TGTGCCAGCAGCCGGGACAGAACTAGTAGCACCATATATTTT.

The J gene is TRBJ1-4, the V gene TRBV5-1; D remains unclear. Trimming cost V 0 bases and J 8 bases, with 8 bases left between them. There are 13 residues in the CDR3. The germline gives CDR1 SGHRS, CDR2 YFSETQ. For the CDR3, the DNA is TGCGCCAGCAGCTTGGAAGGTATCGAAAAACTGTTTTTT. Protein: CASSLEGIEKLFF.

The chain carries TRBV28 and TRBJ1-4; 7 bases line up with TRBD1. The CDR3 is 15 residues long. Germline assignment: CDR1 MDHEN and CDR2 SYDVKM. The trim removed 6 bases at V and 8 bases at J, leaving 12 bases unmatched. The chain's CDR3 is CASSGQDLLGEKLFF. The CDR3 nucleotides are TGTGCCAGCAGCGGACAGGACCTCCTTGGGGAAAAACTGTTTTTT.

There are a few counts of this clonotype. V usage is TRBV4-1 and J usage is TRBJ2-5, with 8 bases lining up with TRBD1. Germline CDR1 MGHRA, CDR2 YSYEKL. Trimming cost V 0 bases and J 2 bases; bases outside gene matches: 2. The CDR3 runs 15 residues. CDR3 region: CASSQEYRGQETQYF. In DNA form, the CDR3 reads TGCGCCAGCAGCCAAGAGTACAGGGGGCAAGAGACCCAGTACTTC.